The sequence of this TCR beta chain was determined in a study of blood T cell repertoires in COVID-19. Overall study: Samples came from the United States, Italy and Spain, spanning acute and convalescent COVID-19. T cells, B-cell-depleted T cells, or PBMCs provided the cDNA or gDNA that served as material.

Study processing details: From reference gene primer amplification, estimates of nucleated cell counts were derived. Clones were read by immunoSEQ multiplex PCR, and TCRdb kept only the in-frame ones, dropping some. The D gene and trimming were derived from the DNA, and the V and J assignments and clone size from that table. Of over 250,000 clones in the sample, around 91% were seen once. Germline V lookup: CDR1 LNHDA, CDR2 SQIVND (reference sequence). V was shortened by 2 bases and J by 1 base, with 13 bases between the two germline ends. CDR3 length: 16 residues. The TCR sequence derives from a woman aged 60 to 75 with acute or convalescent COVID-19. What was sequenced was peripheral blood. The chain has TRBV19 and TRBJ2-3; unclear D gene. The CDR3 nucleotides read TGTGCCAGTAGTATAAAGAGTTCCTTGGGCACAGATACGCAGTATTTT. Translation gives CASSIKSSLGTDTQYF.